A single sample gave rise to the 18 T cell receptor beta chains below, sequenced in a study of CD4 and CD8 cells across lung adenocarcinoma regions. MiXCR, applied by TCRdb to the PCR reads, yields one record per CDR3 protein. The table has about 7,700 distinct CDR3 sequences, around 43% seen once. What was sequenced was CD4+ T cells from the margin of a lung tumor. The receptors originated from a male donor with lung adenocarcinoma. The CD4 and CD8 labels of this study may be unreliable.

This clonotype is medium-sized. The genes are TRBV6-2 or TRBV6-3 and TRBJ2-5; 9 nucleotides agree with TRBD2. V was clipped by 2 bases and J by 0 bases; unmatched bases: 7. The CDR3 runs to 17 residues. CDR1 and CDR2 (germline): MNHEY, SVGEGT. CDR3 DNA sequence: TGTGCCAGCAGTTACGATCGCGGGGGGGCCGACCAAGAGACCCAGTACTTC. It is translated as CASSYDRGGADQETQYF.

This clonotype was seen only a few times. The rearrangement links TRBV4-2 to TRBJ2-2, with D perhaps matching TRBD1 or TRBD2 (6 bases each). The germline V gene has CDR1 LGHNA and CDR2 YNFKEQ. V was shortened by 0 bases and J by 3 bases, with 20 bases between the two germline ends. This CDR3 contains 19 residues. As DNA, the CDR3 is TGTGCCAGCAGCCAAGATTTGTGGAGGGGGACTTTCTACACCGGGGAGCTGTTTTTT. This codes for CASSQDLWRGTFYTGELFF.

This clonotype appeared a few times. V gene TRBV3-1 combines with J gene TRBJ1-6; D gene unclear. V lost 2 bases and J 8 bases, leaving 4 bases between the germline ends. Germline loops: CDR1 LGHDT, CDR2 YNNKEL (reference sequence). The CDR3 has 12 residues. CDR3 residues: CASSQSDSPLHF. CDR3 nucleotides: TGTGCCAGCAGCCAAAGCGATTCACCCCTCCACTTT.

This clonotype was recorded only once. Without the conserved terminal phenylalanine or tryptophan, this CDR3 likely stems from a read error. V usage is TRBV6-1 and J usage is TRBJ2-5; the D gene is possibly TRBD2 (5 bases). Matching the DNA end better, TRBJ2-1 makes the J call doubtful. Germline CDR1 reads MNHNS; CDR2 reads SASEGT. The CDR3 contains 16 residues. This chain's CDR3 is CASMLDAELAKNIQFL. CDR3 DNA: TGTGCCAGCATGCTAGACGCAGAGCTAGCCAAAAACATTCAGTTCCTC.

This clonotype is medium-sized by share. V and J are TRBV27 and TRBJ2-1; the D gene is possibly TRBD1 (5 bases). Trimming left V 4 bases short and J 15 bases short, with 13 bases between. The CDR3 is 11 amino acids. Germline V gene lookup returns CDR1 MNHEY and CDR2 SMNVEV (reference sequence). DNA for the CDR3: TGTGCCAGCAGTTCCAGCAGGGTTACGTTCTTC. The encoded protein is CASSSSRVTFF.

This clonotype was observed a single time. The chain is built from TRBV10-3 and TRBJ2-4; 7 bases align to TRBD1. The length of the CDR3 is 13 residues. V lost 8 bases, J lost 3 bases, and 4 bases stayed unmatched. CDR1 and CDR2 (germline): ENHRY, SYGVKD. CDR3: CAIGDSFKNIQYF. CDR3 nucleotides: TGTGCCATCGGGGACAGCTTCAAAAACATTCAGTACTTC.

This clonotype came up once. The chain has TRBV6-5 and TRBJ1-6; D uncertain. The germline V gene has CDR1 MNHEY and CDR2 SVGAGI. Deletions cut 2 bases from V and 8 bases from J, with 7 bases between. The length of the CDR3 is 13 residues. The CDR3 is CASSYEVYSPLHF. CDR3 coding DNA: TGTGCCAGCAGTTACGAAGTGTATTCACCCCTCCACTTT.

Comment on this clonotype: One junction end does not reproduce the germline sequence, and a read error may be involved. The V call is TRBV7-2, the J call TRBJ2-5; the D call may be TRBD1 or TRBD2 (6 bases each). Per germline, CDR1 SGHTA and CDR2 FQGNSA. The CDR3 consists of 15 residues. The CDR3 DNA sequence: TGTGCCAGCAGCACGGGGGCTACGATACAAGAGGCCCAGTACTTC. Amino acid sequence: CASSTGATIQEAQYF.

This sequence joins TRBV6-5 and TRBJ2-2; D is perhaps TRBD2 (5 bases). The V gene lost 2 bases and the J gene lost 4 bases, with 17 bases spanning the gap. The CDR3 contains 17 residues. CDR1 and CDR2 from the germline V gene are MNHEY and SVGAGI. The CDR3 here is CASSYHQDSSSTGELFF. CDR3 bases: TGTGCCAGCAGTTACCATCAGGACTCGTCGAGCACCGGGGAGCTGTTTTTT.

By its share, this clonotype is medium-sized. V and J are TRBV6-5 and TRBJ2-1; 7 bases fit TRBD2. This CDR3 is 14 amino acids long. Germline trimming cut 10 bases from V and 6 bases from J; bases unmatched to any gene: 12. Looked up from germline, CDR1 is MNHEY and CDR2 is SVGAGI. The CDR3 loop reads CATAGVRGINEQFF. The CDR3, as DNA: TGTGCCACCGCGGGGGTGCGGGGGATCAATGAGCAGTTCTTC.

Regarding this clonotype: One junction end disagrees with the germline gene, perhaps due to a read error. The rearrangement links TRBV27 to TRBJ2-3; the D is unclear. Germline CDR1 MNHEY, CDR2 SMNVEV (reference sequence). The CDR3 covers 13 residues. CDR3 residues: CASRGGGKETQYF. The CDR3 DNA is TGTGCCAGCAGGGGCGGTGGCAAAGAGACCCAGTATTTC.

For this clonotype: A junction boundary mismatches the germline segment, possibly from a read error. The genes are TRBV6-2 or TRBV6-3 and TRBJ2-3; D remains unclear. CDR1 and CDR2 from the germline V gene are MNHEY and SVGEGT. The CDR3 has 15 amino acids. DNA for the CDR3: TGTGCCAGCACCTTGGGCAGGTGCACCGAAAACATTCAGTACTTT. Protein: CASTLGRCTENIQYF.

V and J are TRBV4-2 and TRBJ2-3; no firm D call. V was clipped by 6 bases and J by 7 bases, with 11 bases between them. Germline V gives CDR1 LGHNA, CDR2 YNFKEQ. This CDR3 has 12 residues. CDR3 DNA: TGTGCCAGCAGTCCGGGCTCCTATACGCAGTATTTT. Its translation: CASSPGSYTQYF.

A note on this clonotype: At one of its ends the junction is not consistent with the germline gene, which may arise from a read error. Here the CDR3 reads CASTLGRTIQDTQYF. CDR3 nucleotide sequence: TGTGCCAGCACCCTAGGCAGGACCATCCAAGATACGCAGTATTTC. J is TRBJ2-3 and V is TRBV6-1; D ambiguous. CDR3 length: 15 residues. Germline CDR1 MNHNS, CDR2 SASEGT.

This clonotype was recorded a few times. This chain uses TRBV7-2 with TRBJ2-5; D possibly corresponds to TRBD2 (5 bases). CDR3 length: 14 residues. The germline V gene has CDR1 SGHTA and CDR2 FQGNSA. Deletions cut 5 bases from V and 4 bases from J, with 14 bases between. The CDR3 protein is CASSVLVVGETQYF. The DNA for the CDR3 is TGTGCCAGCAGCGTACTAGTTGTGGGAGAGACCCAGTACTTC.

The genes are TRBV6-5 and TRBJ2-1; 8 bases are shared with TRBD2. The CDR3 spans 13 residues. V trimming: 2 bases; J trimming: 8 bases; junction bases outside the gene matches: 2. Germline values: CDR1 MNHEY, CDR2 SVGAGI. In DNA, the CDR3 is TGTGCCAGCAGTTACCGGGGGGGCGATGAGCAGTTCTTC. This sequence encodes CASSYRGGDEQFF.

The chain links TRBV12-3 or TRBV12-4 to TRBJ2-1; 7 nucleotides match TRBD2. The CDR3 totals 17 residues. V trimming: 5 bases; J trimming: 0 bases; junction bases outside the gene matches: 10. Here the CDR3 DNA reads TGTGCCAGCAGTCCGCCTGGGAGGGGCGCCTCCTACAATGAGCAGTTCTTC. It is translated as CASSPPGRGASYNEQFF.

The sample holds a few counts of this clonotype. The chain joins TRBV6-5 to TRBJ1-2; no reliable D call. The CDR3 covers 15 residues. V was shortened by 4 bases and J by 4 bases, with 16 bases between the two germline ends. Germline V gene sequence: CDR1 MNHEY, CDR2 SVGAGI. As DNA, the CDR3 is TGTGCCAGCAGTTTTGGCCCCGGATCCTCCTATGGCTACACCTTC. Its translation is CASSFGPGSSYGYTF.